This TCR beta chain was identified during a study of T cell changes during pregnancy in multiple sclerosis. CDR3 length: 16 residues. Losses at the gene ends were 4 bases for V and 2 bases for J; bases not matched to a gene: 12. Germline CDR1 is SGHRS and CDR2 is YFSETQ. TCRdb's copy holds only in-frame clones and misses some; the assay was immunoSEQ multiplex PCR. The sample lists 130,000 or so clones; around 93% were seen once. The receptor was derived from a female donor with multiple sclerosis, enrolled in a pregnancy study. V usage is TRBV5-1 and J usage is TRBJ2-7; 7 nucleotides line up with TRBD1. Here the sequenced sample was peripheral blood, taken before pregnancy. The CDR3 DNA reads TGCGCCAGCAGCCCCGTTGGTGGGCAGGGGGCCTACGAGCAGTACTTC. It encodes CASSPVGGQGAYEQYF.